The present T cell receptor (beta chain) was sequenced within a study of shared clonotypes between healthy human individuals. Original analysis: Junction-only sequences without quality scores came from ImmunoSEQ, so filtering differed. Sequencing used immunoSEQ multiplex PCR; TCRdb keeps in-frame clones, though not all of them. V and J calls and clone size follow that table, whereas D and trimming were derived from the DNA. The data hold 800,000 to 950,000 clones, with approximately 97% observed a single time. CD45RO-negative cells were positively selected for CCR7, leaving out terminally differentiated effector memory CD45RA+ cells. Donors, healthy HIV-negative adults, lacked recent acute infections or vaccinations. Study-wide results and limits: Despite large depth, sorted-subset datasets appeared incompletely sequenced.

V was shortened by 4 bases and J by 3 bases, with 10 bases between the two germline ends. CDR3 length equals 13 residues. CDR1 SGHKS and CDR2 YYEKEE come from the germline V gene (reference sequence). As regards this clone: What it binds is unknown.

Sequencing was performed on naive CD8+ T cells sorted from blood. This chain connects TRBV5-5 to TRBJ2-5; D is uncertain. The TCR was taken from a man younger than 45 in good health. The chain's CDR3 is CASSVRTKETQYF. The CDR3 DNA reads as TGTGCCAGCAGCGTCCGCACCAAAGAGACCCAGTACTTC.